This T cell receptor beta chain came from a study of blood T cell repertoires in COVID-19. Study-wide context: Sources were T cells, B-cell-depleted T cells, or PBMCs; the material itself was cDNA or gDNA.

Participant-given clinical history determined each cohort assignment. Original processing methods: Using reference gene primer amplification, nucleated cell counts were estimated. Profiling relied on immunoSEQ multiplex PCR, and the TCRdb table lists in-frame clones only, not all of them. The V and J calls and clone size were taken over from that table, and D and trimming were inferred from the DNA. The table records 200,000 to 250,000 clones, approximately 88% of them present only once. J was trimmed by 2 bases and V by 0 bases; bases with no gene match: 4. This CDR3 has 15 residues. CDR1 WNHNN and CDR2 SYGVQD come from the germline V gene (reference sequence).

The specimen sequenced was PBMCs or T cells enriched from blood (not recorded which). This chain links TRBV10-1 with TRBJ2-7, with 7 positions matching TRBD1. The receptor was derived from a man younger than 35 with acute COVID-19. The CDR3 DNA reads as TGCGCCAGCAGTGAGTCGACGGGACAGCCCTACGAGCAGTACTTC. Encoded protein: CASSESTGQPYEQYF.